This T cell receptor beta chain emerged from a study of shared clonotypes between healthy human individuals. Findings of the study overall: Only blood was sampled; tissue repertoires likely differ.

V lost 5 bases and J lost 0, with 8 bases in between. The CDR3 is 15 residues long. Germline lookup yields CDR1 SEHNR and CDR2 FQNEAQ (reference sequence). Produced via immunoSEQ multiplex PCR; TCRdb's table is partial and in-frame only. The table lists about 480,000 clones, 60% to 80% of them singletons. On this clone: Its target is not known.

The origin of this receptor is a woman aged 40-49 years in good health. Some clones in this sample may be carry-over from other donors' samples. The chain links TRBV7-9 to TRBJ2-6, with a weak D call TRBD1 (6 bases). The sample consisted of PBMCs. The CDR3 is CASSTGPSGANVLTF. The CDR3 region has the DNA TGTGCCAGCAGCACAGGGCCCTCTGGGGCCAACGTCCTGACTTTC.